The 8 T cell receptor beta chains below all came from one sample that was sequenced in a study of cytomegalovirus exposure and HLA in healthy donors. Vbeta (60) and Jbeta (13) primers were used in the PCR. Produced via immunoSEQ multiplex PCR; TCRdb's table is partial and in-frame only. This sample carries about 210,000 clones, with around 0.95% going to the ten biggest clones. Sequenced material: PBMCs. These receptors all stem from a woman aged 30 to 39 in good health and CMV-seropositive.

For the CDR3, the DNA is TGTGCCAGCATTCGAAGGACAGGGCTTTACAATGAGCAGTTCTTC. It yields the protein CASIRRTGLYNEQFF. The J gene is TRBJ2-1, the V gene TRBV2; 8 nucleotides agree with TRBD1. The CDR3 extends over 15 amino acids. J was trimmed by 4 bases and V by 7 bases; bases with no gene match: 9. CDR1 and CDR2 from the germline V gene are SNHLY and FYNNEI.

The chain is built from TRBV7-2 and TRBJ1-4; 10 bases agree with TRBD1. V gave up 5 bases and J gave up 5 bases; unmatched junction bases: 5. This CDR3 is 15 amino acids long. Germline V gene sequence: CDR1 SGHTA, CDR2 FQGNSA. The CDR3 DNA reads TGTGCCAGCAGCCGACAGGGGGCGTTGAATGAAAAACTGTTTTTT. Encoded protein: CASSRQGALNEKLFF.

The chain is built from TRBV4-2 and TRBJ2-7; D might be TRBD1 (5 bases). The germline CDR1 and CDR2 sequences are LGHNA and YNFKEQ. Deletions cut 3 bases from V and 2 bases from J, with 8 bases between. The CDR3 sequence is 13 residues long. In nucleotides, the CDR3 is TGTGCCAGCAGCCATGGGGCCGCCTACGAGCAGTACTTC. Its protein product is CASSHGAAYEQYF.

V usage is TRBV11-2 and J usage is TRBJ1-5; TRBD1 matches at 10 bases. CDR3 length: 15 residues. Germline trimming cut 2 bases from V and 7 bases from J; bases unmatched to any gene: 5. Germline V gives CDR1 SGHAT, CDR2 FQNNGV. Here the CDR3 reads CASSLTRDRGQPQHF. In nucleotides, the CDR3 is TGTGCCAGCAGCTTAACGCGGGACAGGGGACAGCCCCAGCATTTT.

CDR3 loop: CASSFDLIAGPNTGELFF. CDR3 nucleotides: TGTGCCAGCAGTTTCGACCTCATAGCGGGGCCGAACACCGGGGAGCTGTTTTTT. The gene calls are TRBV28 and TRBJ2-2, with TRBD2 identical over 8 bases. The CDR3 has 18 amino acids. CDR1 and CDR2 from the germline V gene are MDHEN and SYDVKM. Germline trimming cut 3 bases from V and 0 bases from J; bases unmatched to any gene: 9. Full variable domain (missing parts from reference TRBV28 and TRBJ2-2): DVKVTQSSRYLVKRTGEKVFLECVQDMDHENMFWYRQDPGLGLRLIYFSYDVKMKEKGDIPEGYSVSREKKERFSLILESASTNQTSMYLCASSFDLIAGPNTGELFFGEGSRLTVL.

The chain combines TRBV7-9 with TRBJ1-5; tentative D call: TRBD1 (5 bases). The V end was cut by 0 bases, the J end by 6 bases, with 9 bases between. CDR3 size: 14 residues. Germline lookup yields CDR1 SEHNR and CDR2 FQNEAQ (reference sequence). CDR3 nucleotide sequence: TGTGCCAGCAGCTTAGCCGCGGGGGGTCAGCCCCAGCATTTT. Translation gives CASSLAAGGQPQHF.

About this clone itself: Because the CDR3's place on the DNA is in doubt, the DNA is left out and the CDR3 is given as listed by TCRdb. The rearrangement links TRBV7-9 to TRBJ2-2; no DNA check was done on the table's D call, TRBD1. The length of the CDR3 is 16 amino acids, counting both ends. Germline CDR1 SEHNR, CDR2 FQNEAQ (reference sequence). CDR3 in amino acids: CASSLVGQGNTGELLF.

The gene calls are TRBV6-5 and TRBJ2-5, with D uncertain. V lost 11 bases and J 4 bases, leaving 11 bases between the germline ends. The length of the CDR3 is 11 residues. The V gene's germline CDR1 is MNHEY and CDR2 SVGAGI. CDR3 bases: TGTGCCGCCAGGTCCTCAGAGACCCAGTACTTC. It codes for CAARSSETQYF.